Listed below are T cell receptor beta chains from one sample, sequenced in a study of T cells after yellow fever vaccination. TCRdb itself ran the 5' RACE reads through MiXCR, one entry per CDR3 protein. Here the sample spans 60,000 or so distinct CDR3 sequences, approximately 7.7% being singletons. The sample consisted of CD8+ T cells sorted from PBMCs, taken on the day of the first yellow fever vaccination. Source of these receptors: a man aged 18-30 years who received the YFV17D yellow fever vaccine. Each CDR3 is given with its conserved first and last residue. D genes are given only for firm matches. For some rows the clone size is stated as once, few or many, or as a class when expanded; others skip it.

V	J	size	D	DNA	CDR3
TRBV3-1	TRBJ2-2	NA	TRBD2	TGTGCCAGCAGCCCCACCCCGGGGGGCGGGGAGCTGTTTTTT	CASSPTPGGGELFF
TRBV29-1	TRBJ2-3	few	TRBD2	TGCAGCGTTGTCGCCGGCGGACGGGGGGGCTTGATAGATACGCAGTATTTT	CSVVAGGRGGLIDTQYF
TRBV7-9	TRBJ2-7	NA	NA	TGTGCCAGCAGCTTCGTAAGCTCCTACGAGCAGTACTTC	CASSFVSSYEQYF
TRBV5-4	TRBJ2-7	NA	NA	TGTGCCAGCAGCTTGGTTCTCAGTTCCAGCTACGAGCAGTACTTC	CASSLVLSSSYEQYF
TRBV23-1	TRBJ2-3	many	TRBD2	TGCGCCAGCAGTCAAGCGGGGGGCAACACAGATACGCAGTATTTT	CASSQAGGNTDTQYF
TRBV27	TRBJ1-2	many	TRBD1	TGTGCCAGCAGTCCGGGACAGATAGCGTCCTATGGCTACACCTTC	CASSPGQIASYGYTF
TRBV12-5	TRBJ2-7	NA	NA	TGTGCTAGTGGTTTAATCCTACGATCTGATTACGAGCAGTACTTC	CASGLILRSDYEQYF
TRBV4-1	TRBJ1-2	many	NA	TGCGCCAGCAGCCAAGATCAGATCCAGTCACCCTATGGCTACACCTTC	CASSQDQIQSPYGYTF
TRBV9	TRBJ1-1	few	TRBD1	TGTGCCAGCAGCGAACAGGGGTCAGGCACTGAAGCTTTCTTT	CASSEQGSGTEAFF
TRBV7-2	TRBJ1-5	NA	NA	TGTGCCAGCAGCTTAGCGGCGGGGAGCGGCCAGCCCCAGCATTTT	CASSLAAGSGQPQHF
TRBV4-1	TRBJ2-3	many	TRBD1	TGCGCCAGCAGCCAAGATGTTAGTTTCGCCGGGACAGGGACAGATACGCAGTATTTT	CASSQDVSFAGTGTDTQYF
TRBV7-9	TRBJ1-1	NA	NA	TGTGCCAGCAGCTTAGTCACCTACATGAACACTGAAGCTTTCTTT	CASSLVTYMNTEAFF
TRBV4-1	TRBJ1-5	many	NA	NA	CASSPLARSGSAPAFLHF
TRBV4-2	TRBJ1-1	few	NA	TGTGCCAGCAGCCAAGAACAGAGGGCCCTATTACTCAACACTGAAGCTTTCTTT	CASSQEQRALLLNTEAFF
TRBV7-9	TRBJ2-2	NA	NA	TGTGCCAGCAGTTTAGGTCGAAGCCAGAACACCGGGGAGCTGTTTTTT	CASSLGRSQNTGELFF
TRBV2	TRBJ2-2	NA	NA	TGTGCCAGCAGCCCTAATGGGGGGACCGGGGAGCTGTTTTTT	CASSPNGGTGELFF
TRBV20-1	TRBJ1-1	NA	TRBD1	TGCAGTGCACCCGACAGGGTAGGAACTGAAGCTTTCTTT	CSAPDRVGTEAFF
TRBV4-2	TRBJ2-7	many	TRBD1	TGTGCCAGCAGCCATGAGACAGGGCCGTCCTACGAGCAGTACTTC	CASSHETGPSYEQYF
TRBV6-2/TRBV6-3	TRBJ1-5	NA	NA	TGTGCCAGCAGTTACAGGGTAAATCAGCCCCAGCATTTT	CASSYRVNQPQHF
TRBV7-9	TRBJ2-7	many	NA	TGTGCCAGCAGCCGGGACGGCTACGAGCAGTACTTC	CASSRDGYEQYF
TRBV18	TRBJ2-7	many	NA	TGTGCCAGCAGCTTAGGCAGGGGCTACGAGCAGTACTTC	CASSLGRGYEQYF
TRBV7-9	TRBJ2-2	NA	NA	TGTGCCAGCAGTTCGGACCCCACCGGGGAGCTGTTTTTT	CASSSDPTGELFF
TRBV20-1	TRBJ2-1	few	TRBD1	TGCAGTGCTAGAGATCGGACAGGGCAAAACAATGAGCAGTTCTTC	CSARDRTGQNNEQFF
TRBV12-3/TRBV12-4	TRBJ2-3	NA	TRBD1	TGTGCCAGCAGGCCCGGGACAGGGGTCACAGATACGCAGTATTTT	CASRPGTGVTDTQYF
TRBV10-3	TRBJ2-5	few	TRBD2	TGTGCCATCAGTGAGTCGACTAGCGGGGCGGTAGAGACCCAGTACTTC	CAISESTSGAVETQYF
TRBV3-1	TRBJ1-2	NA	NA	TGTGCCAGCAGCCCTGCCTACAGGCAGGATGGCTACACCTTC	CASSPAYRQDGYTF
TRBV7-6	TRBJ2-3	few	TRBD2	TGTGCCAGCAGCGTTGTGGCTAGCGGTCGAGATACGCAGTATTTT	CASSVVASGRDTQYF
TRBV7-2	TRBJ2-1	NA	TRBD2	TGTGCCAGCAGCATGGGACTAGCGGCCCCTGAGCAGTTCTTC	CASSMGLAAPEQFF
TRBV7-6	TRBJ1-1	NA	TRBD1	TGTGCCAGCAGCTTAGAGTTCGGGACAGGGGGCACTGAAGCTTTCTTT	CASSLEFGTGGTEAFF
TRBV6-5	TRBJ2-1	NA	TRBD2	TGTGCCAGCAGTTACGACCCTAGCGGCTCCTACAATGAGCAGTTCTTC	CASSYDPSGSYNEQFF
TRBV20-1	TRBJ1-2	many	NA	TGCAGTGCTCGGTCCCAAGGGGATGTTGGCTACACCTTC	CSARSQGDVGYTF
TRBV7-3	TRBJ2-7	few	NA	TGTGCCAGCAGCTCAGGACAGTCCCCCCACGAGCAGTACTTC	CASSSGQSPHEQYF
TRBV27	TRBJ2-1	many	NA	TGTGCCAGCAGTCATGGGGGTGGTTATGAGCAGTTCTTC	CASSHGGGYEQFF
TRBV29-1	TRBJ2-7	many	TRBD1	TGCAGCGTCCGGGACAGGACCTCCTACGAGCAGTACTTC	CSVRDRTSYEQYF
TRBV7-2	TRBJ2-2	NA	NA	TGTGCCAGCAGCTCCCATTTGGACGGGAAAACCGGGGAGCTGTTTTTT	CASSSHLDGKTGELFF
TRBV5-4	TRBJ2-7	NA	NA	TGTGCCAGCAGCTTGGAGGTCGCGGTTAACGAGCAGTACTTC	CASSLEVAVNEQYF
TRBV7-9	TRBJ2-2	many	NA	TGTGCCAGCAGCTTATACAGAAGCACCGGGGAGCTGTTTTTT	CASSLYRSTGELFF
TRBV27	TRBJ1-5	many	NA	TGTGCCAGCAGTGGGCAGGCCTACAGCCCCCAGCATTTT	CASSGQAYSPQHF
TRBV5-5	TRBJ2-7	many	TRBD1	TGTGCCAGCAGCGAAGGACAGGGAGGCTACGAGCAGTACTTC	CASSEGQGGYEQYF
TRBV6-2/TRBV6-3	TRBJ2-5	NA	NA	TGTCCCAGCACCCTAGGGGGGATGGAGACCCAGTACTTC	CPSTLGGMETQYF
TRBV29-1	TRBJ2-1	NA	NA	TGCAGCGTTGAACGAGGGGGGCCCCTCAATGAGCAGTTCTTC	CSVERGGPLNEQFF
TRBV7-2	TRBJ2-1	many	TRBD2	TGTGCCAGCAGGCGGCGGGGGAGCAATTACAATGAGCAGTTCTTC	CASRRRGSNYNEQFF
TRBV7-9	TRBJ2-1	NA	TRBD1	TGTGCCAGCAGCGGACCTACAACAGGGGGAGATAACAATGAGCAGTTCTTC	CASSGPTTGGDNNEQFF
TRBV5-1	TRBJ2-2	NA	TRBD1	TGCGCCAGCAGCTTGTACAGGGGGCGTCCGTACACCGGGGAGCTGTTTTTT	CASSLYRGRPYTGELFF
TRBV4-2	TRBJ1-1	few	NA	TGTGCCAGCAGCCAGGCCGACACTGAAGCTTTCTTT	CASSQADTEAFF
TRBV6-1	TRBJ2-7	many	NA	TGTGCCAGCAGTGAAGGCAGGACATACGAGCAGTACTTC	CASSEGRTYEQYF
TRBV9	TRBJ1-1	few	NA	TGTGCCAGCAGCGGTGGAGGGGCCCTGAACACTGAAGCTTTCTTT	CASSGGGALNTEAFF
TRBV4-1	TRBJ1-5	few	NA	TGCGCCAGCAGCCAAGACAAGTATAGCAATCAGCCCCAGCATTTT	CASSQDKYSNQPQHF
TRBV4-3	TRBJ1-1	many	NA	TGCGCCAGCAGCCAGAGCCTCGAGGGGCCGTCCGAAGCTTTCTTT	CASSQSLEGPSEAFF
TRBV7-6	TRBJ2-5	many	NA	TGTGCCAGCAGAGCTTCCCGCCCAGGGGTCCAGCAAGAGACCCAGTACTTC	CASRASRPGVQQETQYF
TRBV5-1	TRBJ1-6	few	NA	TGCGCCATACCGGGACGGAGTTATAATTCACCCCTCCACTTT	CAIPGRSYNSPLHF
TRBV20-1	TRBJ2-4	many	NA	TGCAGTGCTGGAAGCCGGGACGCCCGAAACATTCAGTACTTC	CSAGSRDARNIQYF